Below, one T cell receptor beta chain is given with its context. This CDR3 contains 16 residues. In germline, CDR1 is MDHEN, CDR2 SYDVKM. The V gene end was trimmed by 5 bases and the J gene end by 6 bases; junction bases not matched to a gene: 7. The data originate from a study of T cell clones after liver transplantation. TCRdb keeps only in-frame clones here, not all; method: immunoSEQ multiplex PCR. The sample has 20,000 to 30,000 clones, over 55% seen once. V usage is TRBV28 and J usage is TRBJ2-1; TRBD2 matches 13 bases. This specimen was CD4+ T cells from blood, taken before liver transplant. This TCR was sampled from a human donor who received a liver transplant. CDR3 residues: CASSQFGTSGVNEQFF. The CDR3, as DNA: TGTGCCAGCAGTCAATTCGGGACTAGCGGGGTCAATGAGCAGTTCTTC.